These 18 T cell receptor beta chains were sequenced from one sample in a study of PD-1 blockade in mismatch repair-deficient tumors. TCRdb keeps only in-frame clones here, not all; method: immunoSEQ multiplex PCR. The sample records around 40,000 clones, approximately 83% being singletons. This sample comprised PBMCs, obtained around 38 weeks after starting pembrolizumab. All receptors derive from an adult with mismatch repair-deficient cancer.

The chain couples TRBV4-2 to TRBJ2-5, with 7 nucleotides matching TRBD2. The CDR3 totals 16 residues. Germline lookup yields CDR1 LGHNA and CDR2 YNFKEQ. The V segment lost 2 bases and the J segment 4 bases; nucleotides outside the gene matches: 10. The chain's CDR3 is CASSQSIVGGRETQYF. The CDR3 bases are TGTGCCAGCAGCCAATCGATCGTGGGCGGGAGAGAGACCCAGTACTTC.

A single count supports this clone. This rearrangement joins TRBV6-1 to TRBJ1-2, with 9 bases identical to TRBD1. This CDR3 is 17 amino acids long. V dropped 2 bases and J dropped 2; count of bases not matched to a gene: 9. Germline V gene lookup returns CDR1 MNHNS and CDR2 SASEGT. The CDR3 region is CASSEWGQGTPNYGYTF. The CDR3 DNA reads TGTGCCAGCAGTGAATGGGGACAGGGTACACCCAACTATGGCTACACCTTC.

The chain is built from TRBV7-8 and TRBJ2-1, with unresolved D. The CDR3 length is 14 residues. CDR1 SGHVS and CDR2 FQNEAQ come from the germline V gene. Trimming pared 0 bases from V and 1 base from J, leaving 4 bases between. The CDR3 here is CASSLASSYNEQFF. In DNA, the CDR3 is TGTGCCAGCAGCTTAGCTAGTTCCTACAATGAGCAGTTCTTC.

The chain is built from TRBV5-4 and TRBJ1-2, with 11 positions matching TRBD1. The CDR3 covers 19 residues. Germline-derived CDR1 and CDR2 are SGHNT and YYREEE (reference sequence). Unmatched junction bases numbered 10, after V lost 0 bases and J lost 0 bases. The DNA for the CDR3 is TGTGCCAGCAGCTTGGGAACGGGACAGGGGGGTAGAGCTAACTATGGCTACACCTTC. Its translation: CASSLGTGQGGRANYGYTF. Drawing the rest from reference TRBV5-4 and TRBJ1-2, the complete variable domain is ETGVTQSPTHLIKTRGQQVTLRCSSQSGHNTVSWYQQALGQGPQFIFQYYREEENGRGNFPPRFSGLQFPNYSSELNVNALELDDSALYLCASSLGTGQGGRANYGYTFGSGTRLTVV.

CDR3 region: CASSLLPLTSGKTYEQYF. The CDR3 coding sequence is TGTGCCAGCAGTTTACTCCCCCTAACTAGCGGGAAAACGTACGAGCAGTACTTC. The chain carries TRBV27 and TRBJ2-7, with 10 bases matching TRBD2. The length of the CDR3 is 18 residues. The germline gives CDR1 MNHEY, CDR2 SMNVEV (reference sequence). J was trimmed by 4 bases and V by 2 bases; bases with no gene match: 14.

The DNA of the CDR3 is TGTGCCAGCAGCTTCGTCAATGAGCAGTTCTTC. Translated: CASSFVNEQFF. V and J are TRBV11-2 and TRBJ2-1; D ambiguous. The germline V gene has CDR1 SGHAT and CDR2 FQNNGV. V was pared by 3 bases and J by 6 bases, with 3 bases between. The CDR3 runs 11 residues.

This chain links TRBV10-3 with TRBJ2-3, with TRBD2 identical over 12 bases. Unmatched junction bases numbered 1, after V lost 6 bases and J lost 0 bases. From germline, CDR1 is ENHRY and CDR2 SYGVKD. CDR3 length: 15 amino acids. CDR3 nucleotide sequence: TGTGCCATCAGGGGGACTAGCGGGAGCACAGATACGCAGTATTTT. It is translated as CAIRGTSGSTDTQYF.

This clone was detected once. Other nucleotide sequences in the sample specify the same CDR3. This rearrangement joins TRBV29-1 to TRBJ2-1; D gene unclear. CDR3 length: 13 residues. In germline, CDR1 is SQVTM, CDR2 ANQGSEA. V was pared by 2 bases and J by 7 bases, with 12 bases between. Here the CDR3 reads CSVEQDAYNEQFF. DNA of the CDR3: TGCAGCGTTGAACAGGATGCGTATAATGAGCAGTTCTTC.

This rearrangement joins TRBV9 to TRBJ2-1, with 11 bases matching TRBD2. The CDR3 spans 15 residues. Germline V lookup: CDR1 SGDLS, CDR2 YYNGEE. V dropped 2 bases and J dropped 7; count of bases not matched to a gene: 5. The CDR3 is CASSVGTSGSNEQFF. The CDR3 region has the DNA TGTGCCAGCAGCGTGGGAACTAGCGGGAGTAATGAGCAGTTCTTC.

This chain uses TRBV6-5 with TRBJ2-1, with D possibly TRBD1 on 6 matching bases. Germline values: CDR1 MNHEY, CDR2 SVGAGI. The CDR3 contains 14 residues. The V end lost 0 bases, the J end lost 7 bases, and 10 bases lay between the germline ends. The CDR3 protein is CASSYSQGTNEQFF. CDR3 coding DNA: TGTGCCAGCAGTTACTCACAGGGCACAAATGAGCAGTTCTTC.

This clone showed up just once. J is TRBJ1-2 and V is TRBV5-6, with TRBD1 matching 7 bases. The CDR3 extends over 16 amino acids. The germline CDR1 and CDR2 sequences are SGHDT and YYEEEE. V gave up 4 bases and J gave up 7 bases; unmatched junction bases: 16. The CDR3 loop reads CASSPIGTQGISGYTF. Written as DNA, the CDR3 is TGTGCCAGCAGCCCCATCGGGACACAGGGGATTAGTGGCTACACCTTC.

The chain carries TRBV7-2 and TRBJ2-6; weak D call: TRBD1 (6 bases). There are 15 residues in the CDR3. Between the trimmed V and J ends, which lost 3 bases and 2 bases, there was a span of 8 bases. CDR1 and CDR2 from the germline V gene are SGHTA and FQGNSA. The CDR3 sequence is CASSFRGTGANVLTF. The CDR3 nucleotides read TGTGCCAGCAGCTTCAGGGGAACTGGGGCCAACGTCCTGACTTTC.

V is TRBV11-3 and J is TRBJ2-7, with TRBD2 matching over 8 bases. CDR3 length equals 19 residues. V gave up 3 bases and J gave up 6 bases; unmatched junction bases: 22. The germline CDR1 and CDR2 sequences are SGHNT and YENEEA. DNA for the CDR3: TGTGCCAGCAGCTTGGGCTTGGCGGGAGGACTAGAACGAGGAGGCGAGCAGTACTTC. Amino acids: CASSLGLAGGLERGGEQYF. Full variable domain (remainder filled in from reference TRBV11-3 and TRBJ2-7): EAGVVQSPRYKIIEKKQPVAFWCNPISGHNTLYWYLQNLGQGPELLIRYENEEAVDDSQLPKDRFSAERLKGVDSTLKIQPAELGDSAVYLCASSLGLAGGLERGGEQYFGPGTRLTVT.

The gene calls are TRBV12-5 and TRBJ2-1; TRBD2 aligns across 10 bases. The CDR3 length is 17 residues. Germline V CDR1 and CDR2: LGHNT, FRNRAP. J lost 6 bases, V lost 5 bases, and 13 bases had no gene match. The CDR3 bases are TGTGCTAGTGGTACGCCACGTAGTAGCGGGAGGCCCAATGAGCAGTTCTTC. Its protein product is CASGTPRSSGRPNEQFF.

This sequence joins TRBV30 and TRBJ2-3, with 8 bases matching TRBD2. CDR1 and CDR2 from the germline V gene are GTSNPN and SVGIG (reference sequence). This CDR3 has 16 residues. V was pared by 3 bases and J by 0 bases, with 8 bases of the junction left unmatched. CDR3 DNA: TGTGCCTGGAGGGCGGTTAAGCGGGGGAGCACAGATACGCAGTATTTT. Its translation is CAWRAVKRGSTDTQYF. The full variable domain, with the rest looked up from reference TRBV30 and TRBJ2-3, is SQTIHQWPATLVQPVGSPLSLECTVEGTSNPNLYWYRQAAGRGLQLLFYSVGIGQISSEVPQNLSASRPQDRQFILSSKKLLLSDSGFYLCAWRAVKRGSTDTQYFGPGTRLTVL.

V usage is TRBV27 and J usage is TRBJ2-5; D not certain. Trimming removed 8 bases from V and 8 bases from J, with 24 bases in between. The CDR3 extends over 15 amino acids. Germline V gene lookup returns CDR1 MNHEY and CDR2 SMNVEV (reference sequence). The CDR3 nucleotides are TGTGCCAGCCACGAACCCGTTGACAAGTCCCTTACCCAGTACTTC. It specifies CASHEPVDKSLTQYF.

A word on this clone: Other DNA sequences in this specimen translate into the identical CDR3. The chain is built from TRBV27 and TRBJ1-1, with a weak D call TRBD1 (6 bases). V was pared by 5 bases and J by 1 base, with 8 bases between. This CDR3 region has 13 residues. Germline CDR1 is MNHEY and CDR2 is SMNVEV (reference sequence). The chain's CDR3 is CASSLGQNTEAFF. The CDR3 region has the DNA TGTGCCAGCAGTCTGGGACAGAACACTGAAGCTTTCTTT.

The CDR3 here is CASSRKESTREQYF. The CDR3 coding sequence is TGTGCCAGCAGCAGAAAAGAGAGTACTAGAGAGCAGTACTTC. The gene calls are TRBV21-1 and TRBJ2-7; no DNA check was done on the table's D call, TRBD2. TRBV21-1 is flagged as a pseudogene. The length of the CDR3 is 14 residues.